The next 13 T cell receptor beta chains were all read from a single sample in a study of shared clonotypes between healthy human individuals. Profiled with immunoSEQ multiplex PCR; TCRdb holds only in-frame clones, not every one. This sample has around 2.5 million clones; more than 85% occur once, and the top ten carry 0.36%. The sample comprised naive CD4+ T cells from PBMCs. Subset defined: CD45RA+ positively selected. Source of these receptors: a young man in good health. Some clones in this sample may be carry-over from other donors' samples.

V gene TRBV5-1 combines with J gene TRBJ2-1; D gene unclear. Trimming stripped 0 bases from V and 8 bases from J, with 12 bases between. CDR3 length: 14 residues. CDR1 SGHRS and CDR2 YFSETQ come from the germline V gene. The CDR3 DNA follows: TGCGCCAGCAGCTTGGAGTCTAGTCTTGATGAGCAGTTCTTC. Translating it yields CASSLESSLDEQFF.

The chain links TRBV9 to TRBJ2-1; 10 bases align to TRBD2. The trim removed 0 bases at V and 0 bases at J, leaving 9 bases unmatched. This CDR3 region has 19 residues. Germline assignment: CDR1 SGDLS and CDR2 YYNGEE. CDR3 DNA sequence: TGTGCCAGCAGCGTAGCTCCAGCGGGAGGGGGTGGCTCCTACAATGAGCAGTTCTTC. Protein: CASSVAPAGGGGSYNEQFF.

The chain links TRBV7-2 to TRBJ2-1, with TRBD2 as a possible D gene (5 bases). The CDR3 contains 15 residues. The germline gives CDR1 SGHTA, CDR2 FQGNSA. V was cut by 4 bases and J by 1 base, with 11 bases left in between. DNA of the CDR3: TGTGCCAGCAGCTCCGGACTTCCGTCCTACAATGAGCAGTTCTTC. This codes for CASSSGLPSYNEQFF.

The chain combines TRBV5-8 with TRBJ1-5; no firm D call. The CDR3 length is 14 residues. The V end lost 4 bases, the J end lost 3 bases, and 11 bases lay between the germline ends. Germline V gives CDR1 SGHTS, CDR2 YDEGEE. CDR3 bases: TGTGCCAGCAGCGGGCGGGCGGTCAATCAGCCCCAGCATTTT. This translates into CASSGRAVNQPQHF.

This chain joins TRBV7-3 and TRBJ2-1; D is unclear. From germline, CDR1 is SGHTA and CDR2 FQGTGA. V was clipped by 7 bases and J by 4 bases, with 11 bases between them. The CDR3 extends over 13 amino acids. The CDR3 DNA follows: TGTGCCAGCACAAAGGACGGTTACAATGAGCAGTTCTTC. Protein product: CASTKDGYNEQFF.

V and J are TRBV6-5 and TRBJ2-7, with 8 bases aligning to TRBD2. Germline CDR1 reads MNHEY; CDR2 reads SVGAGI. V lost 2 bases and J lost 4; bases outside the gene matches: 7. The CDR3 is 15 amino acids. The CDR3 protein is CASSYPSGSRYEQYF. DNA for the CDR3: TGTGCCAGCAGTTACCCGAGCGGGAGTAGATACGAGCAGTACTTC.

As for this clone: In the same sample, other DNA sequences code for this CDR3. The chain employs TRBV28 and TRBJ2-6; D is ambiguous. V lost 4 bases to trimming and J lost 2 bases, with 6 bases between them. Germline V gene lookup returns CDR1 MDHEN and CDR2 SYDVKM. The length of the CDR3 is 14 residues. The DNA for the CDR3 is TGTGCCAGCAGTTCTCGGACTGGGGCCAACGTCCTGACTTTC. It yields the protein CASSSRTGANVLTF.

This sequence joins TRBV7-9 and TRBJ1-2; D uncertain. The CDR3 sequence is 14 residues long. Trimming stripped 0 bases from V and 4 bases from J, with 9 bases between. The germline gives CDR1 SEHNR, CDR2 FQNEAQ (reference sequence). The CDR3 loop is CASSLAGVPYGYTF. The CDR3 region has the DNA TGTGCCAGCAGCTTAGCCGGGGTCCCCTATGGCTACACCTTC.

The CDR3 is CASSGGQFSGNTIYF. Here the CDR3 DNA reads TGTGCCAGCAGCGGGGGACAGTTCTCTGGAAACACCATATATTTT. The chain carries TRBV9 and TRBJ1-3, with TRBD1 identical over 7 bases. Losses at the gene ends were 3 bases for V and 0 bases for J; bases not matched to a gene: 3. In germline, CDR1 is SGDLS, CDR2 YYNGEE. CDR3 length equals 15 residues.

This clone was picked up a small number of times. The chain combines TRBV6-4 with TRBJ1-1; no firm D call. V lost 4 bases to trimming and J lost 1 base, with 7 bases between them. The CDR3 consists of 13 residues. CDR1 is MRHNA and CDR2 is SNTAGT in the germline V gene. CDR3 residues: CASSAHKNTEAFF. The CDR3 bases are TGTGCCAGCAGTGCTCACAAGAACACTGAAGCTTTCTTT.

The chain couples TRBV5-1 to TRBJ2-1, with D possibly TRBD1 on 6 matching bases. V was pared by 4 bases and J by 7 bases, with 9 bases between. The CDR3 has 12 residues. The germline V gene has CDR1 SGHRS and CDR2 YFSETQ. The CDR3 here is CASSPDRNEQFF. Written as DNA, the CDR3 is TGCGCCAGCAGCCCGGACAGAAATGAGCAGTTCTTC.

The chain is built from TRBV18 and TRBJ2-1, with a weak D call TRBD1 (6 bases). The length of the CDR3 is 13 residues. Germline-derived CDR1 and CDR2 are KGHSH and LQKENI. V gave up 5 bases and J gave up 5 bases, with 10 bases separating them. As DNA, the CDR3 is TGTGCCAGCTCAAACCGGGACAACAATGAGCAGTTCTTC. The encoded protein is CASSNRDNNEQFF.

The genes are TRBV2 and TRBJ2-1; 7 positions match TRBD2. Trimming cost V 7 bases and J 6 bases; bases outside gene matches: 9. Per germline, CDR1 SNHLY and CDR2 FYNNEI. This CDR3 comprises 14 residues. CDR3: CASKVGEGPNEQFF. The CDR3 DNA reads TGTGCCAGCAAGGTTGGGGAGGGCCCCAATGAGCAGTTCTTC.